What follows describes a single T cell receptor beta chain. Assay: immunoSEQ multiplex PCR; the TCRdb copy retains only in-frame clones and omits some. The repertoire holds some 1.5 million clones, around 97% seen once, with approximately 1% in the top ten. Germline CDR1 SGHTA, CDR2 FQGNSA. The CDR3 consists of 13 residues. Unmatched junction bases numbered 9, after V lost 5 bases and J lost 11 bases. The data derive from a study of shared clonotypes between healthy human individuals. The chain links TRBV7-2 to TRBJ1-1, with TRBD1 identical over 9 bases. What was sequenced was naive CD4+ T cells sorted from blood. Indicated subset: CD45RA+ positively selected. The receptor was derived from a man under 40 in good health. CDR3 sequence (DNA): TGTGCCAGCAGCGCCCGACAGGGGGGGCGGGCTTTCTTT. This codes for CASSARQGGRAFF.